This is a list of T cell receptor beta chains from one sample in a study of CD8+ T cells in alopecia areata. This table comes from immunoSEQ multiplex PCR, and its TCRdb copy is limited to in-frame clones, with some not included. The data contain 150,000 or so clones, around 47% of them singletons. Sequenced input: CD4+ T cells sorted from blood. These receptors were obtained from a human donor with alopecia areata. Both conserved end residues are part of each CDR3. The order of the fields is D gene, V gene, J gene, CDR3 protein. A D gene is named only where the DNA matches it firmly.

>TRBD2|TRBV6-4|TRBJ2-1
CASSDSISGSVLVHEQFF
>NA|TRBV6-6|TRBJ2-4
CASSYLGSRAKNIQYF
>TRBD2|TRBV7-9|TRBJ2-1
CASRSLAGQAEQFF
>NA|TRBV5-1|TRBJ2-1
CASSAGPAISYNEQFF
>NA|TRBV4-1|TRBJ2-4
CASSHPRGGQQNIQYF
>NA|TRBV7-2|TRBJ2-7
CASSLFVYEQYF
>TRBD1|TRBV7-2|TRBJ2-7
CASSATGISYEQYF
>NA|TRBV2|TRBJ1-5
CASRGGNNQPQHF
>NA|TRBV4-1|TRBJ1-2
CASRPPGQNYGYTF
>NA|TRBV5-4|TRBJ1-2
CASSFKGRYNYGYTF
>NA|TRBV29-1|TRBJ1-4
CSVGNNEKLFF